This TCR beta chain stems from a study of shared clonotypes between healthy human individuals. There are 11 residues in the CDR3. The V and J ends lost 6 bases and 3 bases respectively, with 8 bases between them. Germline V gene data show CDR1 as DFQATT and CDR2 as SNEGSKA (reference sequence). The protocol was immunoSEQ multiplex PCR, while the TCRdb copy is restricted to in-frame clones and leaves out a portion. Altogether about a million clones are present, under 80% being singletons, with the ten largest covering around 1.5%. In its sample, this clone was seen a few times. This receptor was obtained from a man aged 18 to 29 in good health. Sequencing was carried out using memory CD4+ T cells sorted from blood. Subset in this sample: CD45RA-negative fraction. The V call is TRBV20-1, the J call TRBJ1-2, with a possible D match to TRBD1 (5 bases). CDR3: CSAATDYGYTF. CDR3 DNA: TGCAGTGCAGCGACAGACTATGGCTACACCTTC.